This record looks at one T cell receptor beta chain sequence and its context. The antigen it binds to is not known. No base quality values were provided; no much bigger clone lies one nucleotide off. Interpreted using the paper, the time point label stands for: about 28 days (+/-7) after the second vaccine dose. This specimen's treatment or condition label, interpreted: meningococcal conjugate vaccine given as trial control. Vaccinee samples came from UK trials COV001 and COV002, including a single-blind randomized controlled phase 2/3 trial of AZD1222 (ChAdOx1 nCoV-19) in healthy adults. For TCRbeta chain sequencing, PBMC samples from trial participants were taken at day 0 and at day 28 after the second dose. The data originate from a study of T cell responses to AZD1222 COVID-19 vaccine (dated by TCRdb to 2020 to 2023). For the study in its entirety: TCR sequencing was performed for 230 to 250 trial participants, of whom about 210 were given two doses of AZD1222 and around 25 were given two doses of MenACWY control vaccine. Trial participants were enrolled by age into 18-55, 56-69 and 70-plus year subgroups, with 148, 28 and 57 TCR-sequenced participants respectively. What the study reported, not specific to this receptor: Because no day 14 peak-response samples were available, repertoires were characterized only after the peak T cell response. Most participants were white British and females outnumbered males, and the authors suggested that clonal diversity may have been underestimated. Only a handful of AZD1222 recipients were SARS-CoV-2 seropositive at baseline, limiting conclusions about previously exposed vaccinees. Epitopes outside the regions mutated in the B.1.351 and B.1.1.7 variants were reportedly recognized by nearly half of the unique spike-specific TCRs. A significant rise in spike-specific TCR breadth and depth was observed after two AZD1222 doses relative to day 0 and relative to MenACWY recipients. The vaccine-associated CD4 TCRs covered the entire spike protein, and the dominant responses fell in regions 160-218 and 743-854. In the small 56-69-year group, the increase in depth fell short of significance, most likely because of low power.

The CDR3 regions of human TCRbeta chains were subjected to immunosequencing. Concerning the study's data processing: Repertoire TCRs were checked for matches against a reference library of SARS-CoV-2-specific TCRs that had been generated using the MIRA antigen-specificity platform. Breadth was defined as the fraction of unique TCRs that were SARS-CoV-2-associated, and depth was defined as the fraction of total T cells that were SARS-CoV-2-associated. Each spike-specific TCR was assigned to its reactive spike region and to a CD4 or CD8 class using the MIRA data. Log10-transformed breadth and depth values were compared by one-way ANOVA with Sidak's multiple comparisons tests. What TCRdb holds here is the immuneACCESS table cut down to in-frame rearrangements. Part of the clones is not present; checked against another copy, under half of the missing clones reflect an unresolved V gene, and the others are unexplained. The V and J calls and clone size are taken from that table; D and trimming were inferred from the DNA. Counted in this sample were about 39,000 clones; roughly 88% of them appeared once. Around a quarter of the sample is held by the ten biggest clonotypes.

For this chain, trimming is 1 base at the V end and 1 base at the J end, and the number of junction bases without a gene match is 12. As encoded in the germline V gene (reference sequence), CDR1 is SGHKS while CDR2 is YYEKEE. The CDR3 starts with the cysteine, ends with the phenylalanine, and has 18 residues. The DNA shown is the 54-base CDR3, in frame from base 1. The TCR comes from an adult who received the MenACWY meningococcal vaccine as a control. The rearranged chain carries TRBV5-5 and TRBJ2-3; 7 middle bases align to TRBD2. The source material was peripheral blood, sampled 28 days after the second dose of the MenACWY control vaccine. The encoded CDR3 is CASSLLILREERTDTQYF. The nucleotides are TGTGCCAGCAGCTTGCTAATACTCCGGGAGGAGCGCACAGATACGCAGTATTTT. The entire variable domain, with the stretches around the CDR3 drawn from the reference TRBV5-5 and TRBJ2-3 proteins, is DAGVTQSPTHLIKTRGQQVTLRCSPISGHKSVSWYQQVLGQGPQFIFQYYEKEERGRGNFPDRFSARQFPNYSSELNVNALLLGDSALYLCASSLLILREERTDTQYFGPGTRLTVL.